A single sample is the source of the 18 T cell receptor beta chains below, sequenced in a study of cytomegalovirus exposure and HLA in healthy donors. 60 Vbeta and 13 Jbeta primers were used in PCR. Profiled with immunoSEQ multiplex PCR; TCRdb holds only in-frame clones, not every one. The repertoire holds about 77,000 clones, with 78% as singletons. Material for sequencing was PBMCs. These TCRs come from a man aged 35 to 55 in good health and CMV-seronegative.

This chain connects TRBV18 to TRBJ1-2; D gene ambiguous. The CDR3 spans 11 residues. Trimming took off 8 bases at V and 8 bases at J, with 12 bases between the two ends. CDR1 is KGHSH, CDR2 LQKENI, per germline. CDR3 bases: TGTGCCAGCGCTCTTAGTATGGGCTACACCTTC. This codes for CASALSMGYTF.

This clone was observed once. The V gene is TRBV14, the J gene TRBJ1-6; no clear D gene. Trimming took off 6 bases at V and 5 bases at J, with 11 bases between the two ends. This CDR3 spans 14 amino acids. In germline, CDR1 is SGHDN, CDR2 FVKESK. The CDR3 spells CASSQWGDNSPLHF. Written as DNA, the CDR3 is TGTGCCAGCAGTCAGTGGGGAGATAATTCACCCCTCCACTTT.

The chain carries TRBV27 and TRBJ1-5; perhaps TRBD1 as D (5 bases). CDR3 length: 17 residues. V gave up 1 base and J gave up 4 bases, with 17 bases separating them. Germline assignment: CDR1 MNHEY and CDR2 SMNVEV (reference sequence). The CDR3 DNA reads TGTGCCAGCAGTTTATACCCGGACGGCGGGGGAAATCAGCCCCAGCATTTT. It specifies CASSLYPDGGGNQPQHF.

There are a few counts of this clone. The CDR3 sequence is CASSSGTGGLKLFF. In nucleotides, the CDR3 is TGCGCCAGCAGTTCCGGGACAGGGGGTCTTAAACTGTTTTTT. The rearrangement uses TRBV5-1 and TRBJ1-4, with 11 nucleotides matching TRBD1. The CDR3 is made up of 14 amino acids. Trimming took 5 bases from V and 11 from J; bases not matched to a gene: 8. Germline V gene data show CDR1 as SGHRS and CDR2 as YFSETQ.

The chain uses TRBV6-5 and TRBJ1-3; no clear D gene. Germline lookup yields CDR1 MNHEY and CDR2 SVGAGI. There are 15 residues in the CDR3. V was clipped by 5 bases and J by 0 bases, with 11 bases between them. The CDR3 reads CASSASQVSGNTIYF. DNA of the CDR3: TGTGCCAGCAGTGCCAGTCAGGTCTCTGGAAACACCATATATTTT.

V usage is TRBV6-5 and J usage is TRBJ1-6, with D unresolved. CDR3 size: 15 residues. Trimming removed 2 bases from V and 0 bases from J, with 5 bases in between. Looked up from germline, CDR1 is MNHEY and CDR2 is SVGAGI. The CDR3 sequence is CASSYGSSYNSPLHF. CDR3 nucleotide sequence: TGTGCCAGCAGTTACGGGAGCTCCTATAATTCACCCCTCCACTTT.

This sequence joins TRBV7-9 and TRBJ1-4, with TRBD1 as a possible D gene (6 bases). CDR3 size: 14 residues. The V and J ends lost 4 bases and 7 bases respectively, with 13 bases between them. From germline, CDR1 is SEHNR and CDR2 FQNEAQ (reference sequence). Here the CDR3 DNA reads TGTGCCAGCAGCTCACAGGGAGTTCTTGAAAAACTGTTTTTT. Amino acid sequence: CASSSQGVLEKLFF.

This clone was seen just once. The J gene is TRBJ2-3, the V gene TRBV4-1, with TRBD2 matching over 12 bases. The V gene end was trimmed by 6 bases and the J gene end by 2 bases; junction bases not matched to a gene: 12. This CDR3 spans 18 amino acids. Per germline, CDR1 MGHRA and CDR2 YSYEKL. The CDR3 DNA reads TGCGCCAGCAGTCGCCTAGCGGGGGGGAATATATACACAGATACGCAGTATTTT. Translation gives CASSRLAGGNIYTDTQYF.

The rearrangement joins TRBV15 to TRBJ2-5; maybe TRBD1 (5 bases). The J call is doubtful: the DNA matches TRBJ2-7 better. CDR1 and CDR2 (germline): LNHNV, YYDKDF (reference sequence). The CDR3 length is 15 residues. The CDR3 spells CATSRDSINTYEQYF. The DNA of the CDR3 is TGTGCCACCAGTCGAGACAGCATAAATACCTACGAGCAGTACTTC.

This sequence joins TRBV4-2 and TRBJ1-6; 7 bases match TRBD1. The CDR3 sequence is 17 residues long. V gave up 0 bases and J gave up 9 bases; unmatched junction bases: 11. CDR1 and CDR2 from the germline V gene are LGHNA and YNFKEQ. The CDR3 sequence: CASSQDRRQGMPSPLHF. CDR3 nucleotide sequence: TGTGCCAGCAGCCAAGATCGGCGACAGGGTATGCCTTCACCCCTCCACTTT.

This chain joins TRBV11-2 and TRBJ2-1, with 10 bases aligning to TRBD2. Trimming removed 1 base from V and 0 bases from J; junction bases left unmatched: 0. Germline V gene data show CDR1 as SGHAT and CDR2 as FQNNGV. The CDR3 loop spans 16 amino acids. This chain's CDR3 is CASSLVAGGSYNEQFF. The DNA of the CDR3 is TGTGCCAGCAGCTTAGTAGCGGGGGGCTCCTACAATGAGCAGTTCTTC.

The V call is TRBV6-5, the J call TRBJ1-1; TRBD1 matches at 8 bases. The length of the CDR3 is 14 residues. Germline V gene sequence: CDR1 MNHEY, CDR2 SVGAGI. J lost 2 bases, V lost 2 bases, and 1 base had no gene match. The CDR3, as DNA: TGTGCCAGCAGTTACACAGGGGGAAACACTGAAGCTTTCTTT. Translated, it gives CASSYTGGNTEAFF.

This clone is a singleton in its sample. CDR3 region: CASSRTGTGLYEQYF. In DNA form, the CDR3 reads TGTGCCAGCTCACGCACCGGGACAGGGTTGTACGAGCAGTACTTC. This rearrangement joins TRBV18 to TRBJ2-7; TRBD1 agrees at 9 bases. The CDR3 is made up of 15 amino acids. V dropped 4 bases and J dropped 4; count of bases not matched to a gene: 8. CDR1 and CDR2 (germline): KGHSH, LQKENI.

The chain employs TRBV9 and TRBJ2-7; tentative D call: TRBD2 (6 bases). This CDR3 region has 16 residues. Per the germline V gene, CDR1 is SGDLS and CDR2 is YYNGEE. Trimming took 0 bases from V and 5 from J, leaving 18 bases between them. CDR3 nucleotides: TGTGCCAGCAGCGTAGTGGGGGGTCCATCTGGAGACGAGCAGTACTTC. Its translation: CASSVVGGPSGDEQYF.

This chain joins TRBV7-9 and TRBJ1-1; maybe TRBD1 (5 bases). Trimming removed 6 bases from V and 1 base from J, with 15 bases in between. Germline-derived CDR1 and CDR2 are SEHNR and FQNEAQ (reference sequence). This CDR3 is 15 amino acids long. CDR3 residues: CASRPRQRENTEAFF. CDR3 in DNA: TGTGCCAGCAGACCTCGACAGAGAGAGAACACTGAAGCTTTCTTT.

V is TRBV11-2 and J is TRBJ1-1; D is ambiguous. CDR1 is SGHAT, CDR2 FQNNGV, per germline. Deletions cut 8 bases from V and 5 bases from J, with 15 bases between. CDR3 length: 13 amino acids. The CDR3 region is CASRWRPLTEAFF. The CDR3 coding sequence is TGTGCCAGCCGGTGGAGGCCGCTAACTGAAGCTTTCTTT.

This chain uses TRBV19 with TRBJ2-2; D ambiguous. The CDR3 runs to 14 residues. Trimming cost V 3 bases and J 6 bases, with 11 bases left between them. Looked up from germline, CDR1 is LNHDA and CDR2 is SQIVND (reference sequence). The CDR3 protein is CASSILPTAGELFF. In DNA, the CDR3 is TGTGCCAGTAGTATTCTCCCTACGGCCGGGGAGCTGTTTTTT.

V and J are TRBV29-1 and TRBJ1-2; tentative D call: TRBD1 (5 bases). Germline V gene data show CDR1 as SQVTM and CDR2 as ANQGSEA. The V end was cut by 6 bases, the J end by 1 base, with 18 bases between. The CDR3 consists of 15 residues. CDR3 in amino acids: CSVTPRQGSNYGYTF. CDR3 DNA sequence: TGCAGCGTGACCCCGCGGCAGGGAAGTAACTATGGCTACACCTTC.